This TCR beta chain came from a study of blood T cell repertoires in COVID-19. The overall study: Sites in the United States, Italy and Spain provided acute and convalescent COVID-19 samples. T cells, B-cell-depleted T cells, or PBMCs supplied cDNA or gDNA.

Only in-frame clones appear in the TCRdb table, and some are missing; sequencing was by immunoSEQ multiplex PCR. The sample includes approximately 240,000 clones, 82% of them seen just once. Input material: peripheral blood. This clonotype was sampled from a woman aged 80 or older with active or convalescent COVID-19.

The CDR3 is CATGQGRSGNTIYF. CDR3 bases: TGTGCCACCGGACAGGGGAGGTCTGGAAACACCATATATTTT. The J gene is TRBJ1-3, the V gene TRBV2; TRBD1 matches at 9 bases. J was trimmed by 1 base and V by 10 bases; bases with no gene match: 5. The CDR3 contains 14 residues. CDR1 is SNHLY and CDR2 is FYNNEI in the germline V gene.